This T cell receptor (beta chain) was captured in a study of cytomegalovirus exposure and HLA in healthy donors. The CDR3 totals 15 residues. Germline V CDR1 and CDR2: SGHAT, FQNNGV. Between the trimmed V and J ends, which lost 3 bases and 6 bases, there was a span of 14 bases. This clone was found once. No antigen is known for it. Broader study findings: According to a later analysis, donors in an Asian-associated ancestry cluster reportedly had fewer N-insertions than the approximately 670-donor mean. In an earlier analysis, about 87% or about 30%: the productive usage of most TCR beta V segments. Among TCR sequences, most were rare, though some public TCRs appeared in many donors.

The PCR ran on 60 Vbeta and 13 Jbeta primers. The data were produced by immunoSEQ multiplex PCR, yet TCRdb's version contains in-frame clones alone and is incomplete. The sample includes about 120,000 clones, under 85% seen only once; the top ten take around 5.8%. V is TRBV11-2 and J is TRBJ2-2; perhaps TRBD1 as D (6 bases). The sequenced sample consisted of PBMCs. This TCR derives from a man younger than 35 in good health and CMV-seropositive. CDR3 sequence (DNA): TGTGCCAGCAGCTTCGGCAGGGGATGGTCCGGGGAGCTGTTTTTT. Its protein product is CASSFGRGWSGELFF.